The clone carrying this T cell receptor beta chain was seen many times. Its specificity is not known. The CDR3 extends over 12 amino acids. Trimming cost V 0 bases and J 4 bases, with 3 bases left between them. Looked up from germline, CDR1 is SEHNR and CDR2 is FQNEAQ (reference sequence). This specimen belongs to a study of early T cells in non-severe SARS-CoV-2 infection. Study overall: The sequenced material was bulk RNA from unsorted whole blood, and its chains were unpaired. Findings and limits, study-wide: Matching against VDJdb likely underestimated virus-specific expansions, favoring anti-spike CD8.

Researchers attached unique molecular identifiers to individual cDNA molecules. TCRdb processed the 5' RACE reads anew with MiXCR; each CDR3 protein has one entry. The repertoire has about 56,000 distinct CDR3 sequences, roughly a tenth of them found once; the top ten carry 5.5% to 7%. This chain joins TRBV7-9 and TRBJ1-1; no definite D call. This sequence originates from an adult who was a healthcare worker with PCR-confirmed SARS-CoV-2 infection or an uninfected control (not recorded which). Sequences were obtained from whole blood. This CDR3 is CASSLAGTEAFF. CDR3 in DNA: TGTGCCAGCAGCTTAGCGGGCACTGAAGCTTTCTTT.